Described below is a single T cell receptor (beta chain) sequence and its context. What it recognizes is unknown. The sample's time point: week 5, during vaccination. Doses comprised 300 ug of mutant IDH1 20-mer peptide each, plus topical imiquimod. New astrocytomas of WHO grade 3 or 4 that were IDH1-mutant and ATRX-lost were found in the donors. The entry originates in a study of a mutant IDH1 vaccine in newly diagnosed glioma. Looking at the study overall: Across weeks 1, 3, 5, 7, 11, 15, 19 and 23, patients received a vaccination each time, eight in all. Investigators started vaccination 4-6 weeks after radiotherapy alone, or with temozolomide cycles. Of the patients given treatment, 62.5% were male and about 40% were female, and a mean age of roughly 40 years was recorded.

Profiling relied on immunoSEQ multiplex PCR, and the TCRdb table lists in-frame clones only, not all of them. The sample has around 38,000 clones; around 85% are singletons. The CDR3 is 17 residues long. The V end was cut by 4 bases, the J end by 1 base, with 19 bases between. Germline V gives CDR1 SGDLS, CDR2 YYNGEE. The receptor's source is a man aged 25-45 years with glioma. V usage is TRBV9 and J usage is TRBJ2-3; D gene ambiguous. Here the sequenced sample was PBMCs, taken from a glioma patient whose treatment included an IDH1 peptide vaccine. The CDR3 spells CASSPTPRAWGTDTQYF. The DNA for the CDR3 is TGTGCCAGCAGCCCCACTCCCCGGGCCTGGGGCACAGATACGCAGTATTTT.